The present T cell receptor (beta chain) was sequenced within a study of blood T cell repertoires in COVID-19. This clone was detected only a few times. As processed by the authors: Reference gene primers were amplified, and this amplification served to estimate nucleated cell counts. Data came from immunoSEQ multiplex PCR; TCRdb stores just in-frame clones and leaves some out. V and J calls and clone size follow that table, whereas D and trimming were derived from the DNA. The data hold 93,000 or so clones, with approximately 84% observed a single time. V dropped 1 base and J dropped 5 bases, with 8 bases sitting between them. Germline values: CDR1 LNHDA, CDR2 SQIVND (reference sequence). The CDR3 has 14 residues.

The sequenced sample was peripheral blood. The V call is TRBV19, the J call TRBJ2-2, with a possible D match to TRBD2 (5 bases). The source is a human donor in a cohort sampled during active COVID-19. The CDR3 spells CASSIGSGTGELFF. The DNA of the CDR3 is TGTGCCAGTAGTATAGGGTCGGGGACCGGGGAGCTGTTTTTT.